The source of this T cell receptor beta chain is a study of control samples from healthy donors and cancer patients. Profiled with immunoSEQ multiplex PCR; TCRdb holds only in-frame clones, not every one. The top ten hold about 7.8% of the sample, which has some 100,000 clones, around 89% seen once. The V gene lost 7 bases and the J gene lost 1 base, with 11 bases spanning the gap. Germline CDR1 is MNHNY and CDR2 is SVGAGI (reference sequence). The CDR3 runs to 14 residues. The sequencing input was blood. The sequence came from a man in his thirties or forties in good health. The chain joins TRBV6-6 to TRBJ2-1; D remains ambiguous. The CDR3 region is CASKVHGSYNEQFF. In DNA, the CDR3 is TGTGCCAGCAAAGTCCACGGTTCCTACAATGAGCAGTTCTTC.